The T cell receptor (beta chain) described here comes from a study of control samples from healthy donors and cancer patients. The protocol was immunoSEQ multiplex PCR, while the TCRdb copy is restricted to in-frame clones and leaves out a portion. Among some 28,000 clones listed, more than 75% were seen once. This CDR3 spans 15 amino acids. Deletions cut 3 bases from V and 4 bases from J, with 15 bases between. Per germline, CDR1 KGHSH and CDR2 LQKENI. The sequencing input was PBMCs. The chain recombines TRBV18 with TRBJ2-5; TRBD1 might be the D (6 bases). The origin of this receptor is a woman aged 40 to 50 with lung cancer. CDR3 nucleotide sequence: TGTGCCAGCTCACCGGCCGTACAGGGACCAGAGACCCAGTACTTC. It translates to CASSPAVQGPETQYF.